The sequence of this T cell receptor (beta chain) was determined in a study of OX40 agonist ivuxolimab in advanced cancers. Broadly, across the study: Ivuxolimab was a fully human IgG2 agonistic monoclonal antibody targeting the costimulatory receptor OX40 (CD134). Partial responses occurred in three dose-escalation patients: two with cutaneous melanoma and one with hepatocellular carcinoma. In the dose-escalation cohort, 75% to 90% of patients were male, and the mean age was 60 years with a range of roughly 20 to 79. The purpose of peripheral TCRbeta sequencing was to test whether ivuxolimab changed TCR sequence diversity and led to clonal T-cell expansion. The paper reports the monotherapy dose-escalation portion (N = 52 patients) of the phase I ivuxolimab trial. Intravenous ivuxolimab was administered to patients every 2 weeks at six dose levels: 0.01, 0.1, 0.3, 1.5, 3 and 10 mg/kg. Among the roughly 54 dose-escalation patients, around 20 had hepatocellular carcinoma, roughly 15 melanoma, 9 renal cell carcinoma and 9 head and neck cancer. Prior anti-PD-1, anti-PD-L1 or anti-CTLA-4 therapy was permitted, and checkpoint inhibitors had been received by around 40% of dose-escalation patients. Results and caveats for the whole study, not just this receptor: In the 0.1-3.0 mg/kg groups, partial responders were among the patients with the lowest normalized peripheral clonal expansion, particularly in CD8+ T cells. At doses from 0.1 to 3.0 mg/kg, clonal expansion was seen in both CD4+ and CD8+ blood T cells between baseline and week 6. The antigen specificity of the clonally expanded peripheral T cells was not determined. Low levels of normalized T-cell clonal expansion were also seen in some nonresponding patients. After ivuxolimab, expanded clones were on average more numerous among CD8+ T cells than among CD4+ T cells.

Comment on this clone: Its antigen specificity is not known. Base-call qualities are not available, and no considerably larger clone is one nucleotide away.

The V and J ends are trimmed by 3 bases and 4 bases, leaving 7 bases between them. The CDR3 goes from the cysteine to the phenylalanine over 12 residues. CDR3 DNA is the only sequence kept; it has 36 bases, read in frame from the first base. From the germline V gene, CDR1 is SGHDT and CDR2 is YYEEEE. For sequencing of the TCRbeta CDR3 region, genomic DNA was extracted from the sorted cells. TCRbeta CDR3 regions were sequenced using the immunoSEQ Assay. TCRdb limited this immuneACCESS table to in-frame rearrangements with V and J called. A share of clones is missing; checked studies link under half to unresolved V genes, and the rest is unexplained. The sample table holds about 69,000 clones, of which 85% to 90% were seen once. More than 5.5% of the sample is in the top ten clones. The trial excluded patients who had a history of autoimmune disease or who were on systemic immunosuppression. In every dose cohort, peripheral blood was drawn for TCR sequencing at baseline, cycle 4 day 1, and cycle 7 day 1. Samples came from an open-label, multicenter, first-in-human phase I dose-escalation trial of ivuxolimab. Adults with locally advanced or metastatic melanoma, renal cell carcinoma, hepatocellular carcinoma or head and neck squamous cell carcinoma were enrolled in the trial. Before TCR sequencing, CD4+ T cells and CD8+ T cells were sorted from peripheral blood as separate populations.

The clonotype was recovered from an adult with an advanced solid tumor such as melanoma, head and neck, liver or kidney cancer. The material sequenced was CD4+ or CD8+ T cells sorted from blood, taken in a trial of the OX40 agonist ivuxolimab. The chain couples TRBV5-6 to TRBJ2-5, with no confident D gene call. CDR3 reads: CASSSPPETQYF. The DNA reads as follows: TGTGCCAGCAGCTCCCCCCCAGAGACCCAGTACTTC.